This is a list of T cell receptor beta chains from one sample in a study of beta chain features in type 1 diabetes. Assay used: immunoSEQ multiplex PCR; TCRdb lists only in-frame clones, some missing. Found here are around 360,000 clones, roughly 12% of them singletons; the top ten hold 0.01%. The sequencing input was naive CD4+ T cells from blood. These receptors were obtained from a woman aged 18 to 35 with type 1 diabetes. Both conserved end residues are part of each CDR3. The D gene is left open where the match is weak. Clone size is given for some rows only: seen once, a few or many times, or a class if the clone is expanded.

j_gene,d_gene,v_gene,abundance,CDR3nt,CDR3aa
TRBJ2-1,TRBD1,TRBV15,few,TGTGCCACCGGGACAGGGGGCGGGTTGGTCAATGAGCAGTTCTTC,CATGTGGGLVNEQFF
TRBJ1-4,-,TRBV25-1,-,TGTGCCAGCAGTGCCGGACTACGTGAAAAACTGTTTTTT,CASSAGLREKLFF
TRBJ2-1,TRBD2,TRBV5-6,few,TGTGCCAGCAGCTCCGGACTAGCGGGAGCGGGGGAGCAGTTCTTC,CASSSGLAGAGEQFF
TRBJ2-7,-,TRBV5-6,-,TGTGCCAGCAGACGGCAGGGCAACGAGCAGTACTTC,CASRRQGNEQYF
TRBJ2-1,TRBD2,TRBV11-3,few,TGTGCCAGCAGCTTCGGACTAGCAACTTACAATGAGCAGTTCTTC,CASSFGLATYNEQFF
TRBJ1-6,TRBD1,TRBV6-5,-,TGTGCCAGCAGTTACTCGAGGGGGACAGGGGATTCACCCCTCCACTTT,CASSYSRGTGDSPLHF
TRBJ1-5,TRBD1,TRBV27,-,TGTGCCACCCGCACAGGGGGCGGTGGCAATCAGCCCCAGCATTTT,CATRTGGGGNQPQHF
TRBJ2-2,TRBD2,TRBV28,-,TGTGCCAGCAGACCCCGGGAGGGGTACAGCACCGGGGAGCTGTTTTTT,CASRPREGYSTGELFF
TRBJ1-2,-,TRBV4-3,-,TGCGCCAGCAGCCAAGAGGAGGGGCGCGGGTATGGCTACACCTTC,CASSQEEGRGYGYTF
TRBJ2-1,-,TRBV7-3,-,TGTGCCAGCAGCTTATCGTCGGACAATGAGCAGTTCTTC,CASSLSSDNEQFF
TRBJ2-7,TRBD1,TRBV5-1,few,TGCGCCAGCAGCCCGGACAGGCCTAACTACGAGCAGTACTTC,CASSPDRPNYEQYF
TRBJ1-5,-,TRBV19,few,TGTGCCAGTAATCAGGGTAGCAATCAGCCCCAGCATTTT,CASNQGSNQPQHF
TRBJ2-1,-,TRBV2,-,TGTGCCAGCAGTGCTGCGGAGGGGTACAATGAGCAGTTCTTC,CASSAAEGYNEQFF
TRBJ2-1,-,TRBV18,few,TGTGCCAGCTCTAGGGGGACCTCGGACAATGAGCAGTTCTTC,CASSRGTSDNEQFF
TRBJ2-1,TRBD2,TRBV5-6,few,TGTGCCAGCAGCTTGGTGACTAGCGCCTACAATGAGCAGTTCTTC,CASSLVTSAYNEQFF
TRBJ2-1,-,TRBV9,-,TGTGCCAGCAGCGTCGACAGCAATGAGCAGTTCTTC,CASSVDSNEQFF
TRBJ2-5,TRBD2,TRBV30,few,TGTGCCTGGGGACCGGGACTAAAAGAGACCCAGTACTTC,CAWGPGLKETQYF
TRBJ1-1,TRBD1,TRBV28,few,TGTGCCACCGATTCGACAGGGGGCAAGAACACTGAAGCTTTCTTT,CATDSTGGKNTEAFF
TRBJ1-3,TRBD1,TRBV7-2,few,TGTGCCAGCAGGGGGGGGACAGGGAGCTCTGGAAACACCATATATTTT,CASRGGTGSSGNTIYF
TRBJ1-2,-,TRBV7-2,few,TGTGCCAGCAGCGGCCGGGACATTATCTATGGCTACACCTTC,CASSGRDIIYGYTF
TRBJ1-5,TRBD1,TRBV30,few,TGTGCCTGGAGCTCGGGACAGGGGGCAGGTCAGCCCCAGCATTTT,CAWSSGQGAGQPQHF
TRBJ2-7,TRBD1,TRBV2,-,TGTGCCAACCGACAGGGCAGCCACGAGCAGTACTTC,CANRQGSHEQYF
TRBJ1-1,TRBD1,TRBV30,-,TGTGCCTGGGGGGACAGGGGGTTCGACACTGAAGCTTTCTTT,CAWGDRGFDTEAFF
TRBJ1-6,-,TRBV7-8,-,TGTGCCAGCAGACGCCGGGACACCGCGGAGGCCCTCCACTTT,CASRRRDTAEALHF
TRBJ1-2,TRBD1,TRBV5-1,few,TGCGCCAGCAGCTCGGGGACAGTGGACTATGGCTACACCTTC,CASSSGTVDYGYTF
TRBJ1-1,TRBD1,TRBV4-3,few,TGCGCCAGCAGCCCCGTCCCGACAGGGTTGACCACTGAAGCTTTCTTT,CASSPVPTGLTTEAFF
TRBJ1-1,-,TRBV5-1,few,TGCGCCAGCTCCACGGTGGGGGGGGTTGAAGCTTTCTTT,CASSTVGGVEAFF
TRBJ2-2,-,TRBV2,few,TGTGCCAGCAGTGCCGGACTGAACACCGGGGAGCTGTTTTTT,CASSAGLNTGELFF
TRBJ2-1,TRBD2,TRBV28,few,TGTGCCAGCAGTTCTCTCTGGACTAGCGGGAGCCACAATGAGCAGTTCTTC,CASSSLWTSGSHNEQFF
TRBJ2-3,TRBD2,TRBV28,few,TGTGCCAGCAGCCTTAGCGGGAGGGCCAGAGATACGCAGTATTTT,CASSLSGRARDTQYF
TRBJ2-3,TRBD1,TRBV9,-,TGTGCCAGCAGCGCGTCCCGGGACAGGGTTGCGCAGTATTTT,CASSASRDRVAQYF
TRBJ2-3,TRBD2,TRBV30,-,TGTGCCTGGAGAAAAATAGCGGGACGCCAGTATTTT,CAWRKIAGRQYF